The 16 T cell receptor beta chains presented below share a single source sample, sequenced in a study of cytomegalovirus exposure and HLA in healthy donors. PCR amplification relied on 60 Vbeta primers (plus 13 Jbeta primers). Method: immunoSEQ multiplex PCR; TCRdb's copy keeps in-frame clones and lacks some. Of roughly 140,000 clones listed, 65% to 90% were seen once; the top ten hold 1.2%. What was sequenced was PBMCs. These receptors all come from a female donor in good health and CMV-seronegative.

This sequence joins TRBV5-6 and TRBJ1-1; D might be TRBD1 (6 bases). This CDR3 comprises 15 residues. Trimming shortened V by 4 bases and J by 0 bases, and 13 bases separated the two germline ends. Germline values: CDR1 SGHDT, CDR2 YYEEEE. CDR3 region: CASSVGGPMNTEAFF. The CDR3 region has the DNA TGTGCCAGCAGCGTGGGGGGCCCAATGAACACTGAAGCTTTCTTT.

The CDR3 is CASSESDTQYF. The CDR3 DNA reads TGTGCCAGCAGTGAGTCTGATACGCAGTATTTT. V is TRBV2 and J is TRBJ2-3; D is unclear. V was pared by 3 bases and J by 6 bases, with 4 bases between. The CDR3 spans 11 residues. Germline CDR1 and CDR2: SNHLY and FYNNEI.

This clone was picked up a small number of times. J is TRBJ2-7 and V is TRBV4-1; TRBD1 aligns across 8 bases. J was trimmed by 6 bases and V by 3 bases; bases with no gene match: 10. This CDR3 region has 15 residues. Germline V gives CDR1 MGHRA, CDR2 YSYEKL. The CDR3, as DNA: TGCGCCAGCAGCCATGGACAGGGCCCCAGGGGCGAGCAGTACTTC. Its translation: CASSHGQGPRGEQYF.

This chain connects TRBV6-5 to TRBJ1-4; the D gene is possibly TRBD1 (5 bases). The CDR3 contains 15 residues. Germline-derived CDR1 and CDR2 are MNHEY and SVGAGI. V lost 0 bases to trimming and J lost 3 bases, with 8 bases between them. In DNA, the CDR3 is TGTGCCAGCAGTTACTCCAGGGAATCTAATGAAAAACTGTTTTTT. Translated, it gives CASSYSRESNEKLFF.

The chain uses TRBV4-2 and TRBJ1-2; 8 positions match TRBD1. V gave up 4 bases and J gave up 4 bases; unmatched junction bases: 8. The CDR3 loop spans 15 amino acids. Germline V gives CDR1 LGHNA, CDR2 YNFKEQ. CDR3: CASSLQGALAYGYTF. CDR3 DNA sequence: TGTGCCAGCAGCCTGCAGGGGGCTCTGGCCTATGGCTACACCTTC.

The V and J genes are TRBV29-1 and TRBJ1-3, with 7 bases matching TRBD1. The CDR3 contains 13 residues. Per germline, CDR1 SQVTM and CDR2 ANQGSEA. With V trimmed by 5 bases and J by 4 bases, 5 bases remained unmatched. As DNA, the CDR3 is TGCAGCGTTTGTCGGACAGGCGGAAACACCATATATTTT. Translating gives CSVCRTGGNTIYF.

The chain joins TRBV23-1 to TRBJ1-1, with D possibly matching TRBD1 (5 bases). Being an ORF, TRBV23-1 has a function that is uncertain. The CDR3 runs 18 residues. The ends were cut back, 0 bases at V and 5 bases at J, with 22 bases in the middle. The CDR3: CASSQSGLGLRACTEAFF. Here the CDR3 DNA reads TGCGCCAGCAGTCAATCGGGCCTGGGACTGAGGGCGTGTACTGAAGCTTTCTTT.

This clone was counted a single time. The gene calls are TRBV29-1 and TRBJ1-2; 9 bases are shared with TRBD1. V was pared by 0 bases and J by 1 base, with 9 bases of the junction left unmatched. The CDR3 totals 17 residues. The V gene's germline CDR1 is SQVTM and CDR2 ANQGSEA. The CDR3 sequence: CSVEDHTGGLLNYGYTF. The DNA of the CDR3 is TGCAGCGTTGAAGATCACACAGGGGGCCTTCTTAACTATGGCTACACCTTC.

The gene calls are TRBV6-6 and TRBJ1-5; D unresolved. Trimming took off 0 bases at V and 4 bases at J, with 7 bases between the two ends. This CDR3 has 14 amino acids. CDR1 MNHNY and CDR2 SVGAGI come from the germline V gene (reference sequence). Here the CDR3 reads CASSYSNSNQPQHF. In DNA form, the CDR3 reads TGTGCCAGCAGTTACTCGAACAGTAATCAGCCCCAGCATTTT.

The chain joins TRBV27 to TRBJ2-7, with 7 bases matching TRBD2. The CDR3 sequence is 15 residues long. The J segment lost 2 bases and the V segment lost 2 bases, leaving 6 bases of the junction unmatched. In germline, CDR1 is MNHEY, CDR2 SMNVEV (reference sequence). The CDR3 region has the DNA TGTGCCAGCAGTTTACCCGTTGGGGGGGCCTACGAGCAGTACTTC. This codes for CASSLPVGGAYEQYF.

This chain links TRBV10-3 with TRBJ1-1, with D unclear. The CDR3 is 14 residues long. V lost 3 bases to trimming and J lost 1 base, with 9 bases between them. Germline V CDR1 and CDR2: ENHRY, SYGVKD. Written as DNA, the CDR3 is TGTGCCATCAGTGACTCCTTCGGGAACACTGAAGCTTTCTTT. This encodes CAISDSFGNTEAFF.

The rearrangement links TRBV10-1 to TRBJ2-1; TRBD2 aligns across 9 bases. J gave up 9 bases and V 0 bases, and 15 bases lay outside the gene matches. Germline V lookup: CDR1 WNHNN, CDR2 SYGVQD (reference sequence). This CDR3 has 18 amino acids. The CDR3 spells CASSESVGGGRAGGEQFF. The DNA for the CDR3 is TGCGCCAGCAGTGAGTCGGTAGGAGGCGGGAGGGCCGGTGGTGAGCAGTTCTTC.

The V and J genes are TRBV25-1 and TRBJ1-4; the match to TRBD1 covers 7 bases. CDR3 size: 16 residues. Germline assignment: CDR1 MGHDK and CDR2 SYGVNS. V gave up 3 bases and J gave up 8 bases; unmatched junction bases: 12. CDR3 sequence (DNA): TGTGCCAGCAGTGACCGATACGAGCGCAGGGGGGAAAAACTGTTTTTT. Translated, it gives CASSDRYERRGEKLFF.

This rearrangement joins TRBV7-2 to TRBJ1-1; no firm D call. This CDR3 contains 15 residues. Trimming removed 3 bases from V and 0 bases from J, with 11 bases in between. Germline CDR1 is SGHTA and CDR2 is FQGNSA. The CDR3 spells CASSFTVNMNTEAFF. DNA of the CDR3: TGTGCCAGCAGCTTCACAGTTAACATGAACACTGAAGCTTTCTTT.

There are a few counts of this clone. The CDR3 bases are TGTGCCAGCAGTGAACCCGGACTCAACTCCTACGAGCAGTACTTC. Its translation is CASSEPGLNSYEQYF. This rearrangement joins TRBV6-1 to TRBJ2-7; D perhaps matches TRBD2 (5 bases). The CDR3 runs to 15 residues. V lost 2 bases to trimming and J lost 0 bases, with 11 bases between them. The germline gives CDR1 MNHNS, CDR2 SASEGT.

This clone was detected many times. This specimen includes other DNA sequences encoding the same CDR3. The chain employs TRBV5-1 and TRBJ2-1; the match to TRBD2 covers 9 bases. CDR3 length equals 14 residues. CDR1 and CDR2 (germline): SGHRS, YFSETQ. J gave up 3 bases and V 2 bases, and 0 bases lay outside the gene matches. CDR3 nucleotide sequence: TGCGCCAGCAGCTTTAGCGGGAGCTACAATGAGCAGTTCTTC. Translation gives CASSFSGSYNEQFF.